Included here is one T cell receptor beta chain sequence, with context. This clone was detected only a few times. Its cognate antigen has yet to be identified. No clone much larger than this one lies a single base away; base qualities are absent. The data were obtained in a study of cytomegalovirus exposure and HLA in healthy donors (dated by TCRdb to about 2017). Study-wide context: An earlier analysis of several hundred of the donors reported 250 to 350 Gb of sequence data and some 100 million unique TCR beta sequences from about 179 million T cells. The T cell repertoires of around 730 subjects were profiled by immunosequencing and related to cytomegalovirus serostatus. A later analysis re-examined previously published TCR beta repertoires from several hundred donors and added high-resolution HLA genotyping to investigate patterns of TCR occurrence. The later analysis used no new phenotypic data to find candidate immune exposures, relying instead on TCR beta sequences and their occurrence across donors. The study aimed to test whether signatures of past pathogen exposure could be identified by cataloging public T cell receptors. On average, around 200,000 unique TCR beta nucleotide sequences were sequenced per donor among a few hundred genotyped donors of the cohort, with 15% to 20% of those sequences being non-productive. In a later genetic analysis, genome-wide SNP genotypes for about 65% of the roughly 700 donors were used, and that subset was treated as a discovery cohort. The study combined high-throughput TCR immunosequencing, statistical association of individual TCRs with disease status, and machine learning to predict cytomegalovirus infection status. A separate validation cohort of 90 to 150 different subjects was used in addition to the roughly 720-subject first cohort. Typing coverage differed by locus: A, B, C, DRB1 and DQB1 were typed in roughly 629-630 donors, DQA1 in 500 to 550, DPA1 in 600 to 610, and DPB1 in roughly 470. The genetic ancestry cluster associated with self-reported Caucasian donors included around 76% of the 398 genotyped donors. Class I and class II HLA loci were covered by the typing at four-digit resolution. Donor age, sex, ethnicity and CMV serostatus were collected together with the repertoire data. All discovery cohort repertoires had been generated on a single sequencing platform. An early release covering roughly 640 HLA-typed donors comprised approximately 290 gigabases of sequencing data and roughly 86 million unique TCR sequences. An earlier analysis of approximately 500 of the donors applied high-throughput TCR beta sequencing to assess whether each TCR beta V gene segment acted as functional or pseudogenic. Roughly 5 DR-DQ haplotypes were handled as single units for association and clustering, since linkage in the cohort was strong.

The library was generated by the immunoSEQ multiplex PCR assay. For the multiplex PCR, a mixture combining 60 forward primers for TCR Vbeta segments and 13 reverse primers for TCR Jbeta segments was used. The CDR3 region of rearranged TCR beta genes was amplified from genomic DNA with a multiplex PCR assay. On the Illumina HiSeq System, the amplified TCR beta libraries were sequenced as 87-base-pair reads. The original methods were these. A later analysis tallied roughly 76 million unique TCR beta chains across the 700 or so repertoires, and some 12 million of those chains were shared by two or more donors. Raw reads were error-corrected and collapsed into unique sequences by a nearest-neighbor algorithm in which closely related sequences were merged to remove PCR and sequencing errors. To assign V, D and J gene segments, CDR3 sequences were aligned to IMGT reference sequences. For a sequence to be retained, at least a six-nucleotide match to both a V gene segment and a J gene segment was required. Rearrangements were called productive when the CDR3 lacked stop codons and stayed in frame with V and J; all others were non-productive. CDR3 was defined according to IMGT convention as the region running from the second conserved V-encoded cysteine to the conserved J-encoded phenylalanine. In an earlier analysis of just under 600 of the donors, sequences lacking an unambiguous match to a single V gene segment were excluded. An earlier analysis of under 750 of the donors called V segments functional above 56.7% productive rearrangements and segregating when the between-donor standard deviation exceeded 5%. A statistical classification framework was built to diagnose cytomegalovirus status from the catalog of TCR beta chain sequences. A later analysis assigned V and J genes by comparing TCR nucleotide sequences with IMGT/GENE-DB human TR gene sequences. In a later analysis, CDR3 sequences and most-parsimonious VDJ recombination scenarios were assigned using the TCRdist pipeline. In a later analysis, every TCR beta chain was defined by the combination of its CDR3 amino acid sequence and its V-gene family, and reads without a unique V-gene family were dropped. As a way to deal with suspected cross-contamination and a sequencing artifact, a later analysis dropped hundreds of nucleotide sequences that were highly shared and had low generation probability. A later analysis calculated a clonal expansion index for each public chain from normalized within-repertoire ranks of inferred template counts. A later analysis computed generation probabilities with a VDJ recombination model fitted to out-of-frame rearrangements, and checked the results against IGoR. In a later analysis, TCR-TCR, TCR-HLA and TCR-CMV co-occurrence was scored with hypergeometric tests, and a repertoire-size bias correction was applied to TCR pairs. False discovery rates were estimated in a later analysis by permuting HLA or CMV assignments 20 times. In a later analysis, co-occurring TCRs were grouped using DBSCAN, with TCRdist sequence similarity added in when clustering inside HLA-allele-positive subsets. Repertoires with fewer than 30,000 or more than 120,000 public chains were left out of co-occurrence clustering, as were five repertoires with anomalous nucleotide sharing. The immuneACCESS repertoire file appears here via TCRdb, limited to in-frame rearrangements. These files lack a portion of the clones; in checked studies, under half of the deficit traces to unresolved V genes, and the cause of the others is not known. The V and J calls and the clone size are those of that table, but D and trimming were determined from the DNA. For this sample the table gives 90,000 to 110,000 clones, of which around 15% were detected only once. In total, the top ten clones hold around 0.83% of the sample.

The cohort was made up of around 720 healthy bone marrow donors. Cohort members were all nominally healthy when sampled, although unrecorded immune exposures were likely present. The donor tested CMV seronegative, placing the donor among the roughly 350 seronegative members of the cohort. A peripheral blood sample was collected from each donor, and TCR beta sequencing was performed on peripheral blood mononuclear cells. Genomic DNA was extracted from the blood cell samples with the Qiagen DNeasy Blood Extraction Kit. What the authors observed across the whole study: In vitro tests confirmed that a few of the cytomegalovirus-associated TCR beta chains recognize cytomegalovirus antigens. Only TCR beta chains were sequenced in this cohort, and the absence of alpha or paired-chain data limited detectable features. Broadly in line with IMGT annotations, most TCR beta V segments showed up in productive rearrangements about 90% or about 30% of the time in an earlier analysis of approximately 600 of the donors. A further reported finding was that TCR beta sequences accurately predicted the HLA-A and HLA-B alleles for most subjects in the first cohort. Specific HLA alleles were associated with 16,951 TCR beta sequences at a false discovery rate of 0.05 in a later analysis. In a later analysis, the rate of TCR association differed among HLA loci, with DRB1 alleles having the most associated TCRs and HLA-C alleles having the fewest. The presence/absence analyses assumed that sequencing depth was roughly uniform across donors, and that assumption may not be true. Linkage disequilibrium might explain the correlated functional status among segregating V segments, but an unknown experimental factor could not be ruled out. Cytomegalovirus status was reported to be diagnosed by the classifier with high specificity and sensitivity in both the original and validation cohorts. The study listed approximately 160 TCR beta chains as associated with cytomegalovirus. The only immune exposure information available for the cohort was CMV serostatus. Compared with equally common non-associated chains, HLA-associated TCR beta chains in a later analysis were more clonally expanded and had lower generation probabilities. In a later genetic analysis, a missense DCLRE1C variant was associated with V-gene and J-gene trimming of TCR beta chains, and the association was replicated in an independent cohort. In a later analysis, most CMV-associated TCR beta chains were found to appear HLA-restricted, with HLA associations seemingly driven largely by CMV exposure. A cluster of highly shared sequence variants was judged likely to represent a technical artifact of the sequencing pipeline. The earlier analysis of 587 of the donors excluded about 16 rarely observed V segments, including chromosome 9 orphons, because counts were too low. When HLA alleles, especially DR and DQ, strongly co-occurred, TCR associations were difficult to assign to individual alleles. According to the authors, the approach could potentially be generalized to other disease states and immunological phenotypes. Compared with the approximately 720-donor mean, donors in an Asian-associated ancestry cluster had fewer N-insertions in productive TCRs, according to a later genetic analysis. While some public TCRs were present in many individuals, most TCR sequences turned up only very rarely across donors. HLA typing was unavailable for some donors at each locus, so association tests used only the typed subset. According to a later analysis, parvovirus B19, influenza, CMV and Epstein-Barr virus appeared linked to several top co-occurrence clusters.

The sample comprised PBMCs. The clonotype comes from a female donor in good health and CMV-seronegative.

The bases are TGTGCCAGCAGGCCGGTTGAGGGGCGGGAGTATCGAGAGACCCAGTACTTC. Its protein reads: CASRPVEGREYRETQYF. The rearrangement joined TRBV28 to TRBJ2-5; 7 central nucleotides agree with TRBD2. Trimming takes 6 bases off V and 4 bases off J; junction bases not matched to a gene: 17. CDR1 and CDR2 are drawn from the germline V gene: MDHEN, SYDVKM. The CDR3 has 17 amino acids, counting the end cysteine and phenylalanine. Only CDR3 DNA remains: 51 bases, in frame from the first base.